This T cell receptor beta chain was documented in a study of shared clonotypes between healthy human individuals. All donors were healthy HIV-negative adults lacking recent acute infections or vaccinations. Donors comprised only Caucasian adults living in Nashville, Tennessee. Germline loops: CDR1 SNHLY, CDR2 FYNNEI. The CDR3 sequence is 13 residues long. Trimming removed 6 bases at V and 3 bases at J, with 12 bases between. General observations from the study: Blood alone was sampled, and tissue repertoires likely differ.

Concerning this clone itself: Its target is not known.

Repertoires were generated with immunoSEQ multiplex PCR, while TCRdb's copy carries only in-frame clones and drops some. The profile covers more than 400,000 clones, with more than 75% appearing a single time and around 12% taken by the ten largest. The clonotype was recovered from a middle-aged woman in good health. Some clones in this sample may be carry-over from other donors' samples. The chain links TRBV2 to TRBJ2-7, with D tentatively TRBD1 (6 bases). The sequencing input was PBMCs. The CDR3 loop reads CASRRDNNYEQYF. DNA for the CDR3: TGTGCCAGCAGGAGGGACAATAACTACGAGCAGTACTTC.